This T cell receptor (beta chain) was retrieved from a study of blood T cell repertoires in COVID-19. Across the whole study: Collection of acute and convalescent COVID-19 samples took place in the United States, Italy and Spain. Sample material is recorded as cDNA or gDNA derived from T cells, B-cell-depleted T cells, or PBMCs.

V lost 6 bases, J lost 0 bases, and 6 bases lay in between. CDR1 is SNHLY, CDR2 FYNNEI, per germline. This CDR3 spans 13 amino acids. Source study methods: Reference gene primer amplification gave estimated nucleated cell counts. TCRdb's copy holds only in-frame clones and misses some; the assay was immunoSEQ multiplex PCR. Clonal size and the V and J genes are those of that table, whereas D and trimming came from the DNA. This sample has about 200,000 clones, with 85% found just once. The clonotype originates from a man aged 60 to 69 with COVID-19, enrolled during active disease. The source material was peripheral blood. This rearrangement joins TRBV2 to TRBJ1-5; D remains unclear. CDR3 bases: TGTGCCAGCAGCAGTTATAGCAATCAGCCCCAGCATTTT. It encodes CASSSYSNQPQHF.